This TCR beta chain stems from a study of T cells in Graves' hyperthyroidism and ophthalmopathy. General study results and limits: Median prediction lead before ophthalmopathy onset was about 6.3 months with the model. Within blood appeared most thyroid clonotypes that had expanded above 0.001.

RNA transcripts were the template for amplifying TCR beta CDR3 regions. During a first-round RT-PCR of the TCR CDR3, the HTBI primer set was used. TCRdb called the multiplex PCR reads again in MiXCR, with one record for every CDR3 protein. The repertoire consists of 250,000 to 300,000 distinct CDR3 sequences, with roughly an eighth occurring once and the leading ten covering 7.9%. This CDR3 contains 16 residues. Between the trimmed V and J ends, which lost 2 bases and 0 bases, there was a span of 8 bases. In germline, CDR1 is MGHRA, CDR2 YSYEKL. Newly diagnosed patients aged 18 to 65 had hyperthyroidism of under 2 months' duration. Clinical symptoms, serum thyroxine, TRAb, thyroid ultrasound and orbital computed tomography informed diagnoses. In the case of this clonotype: Its matching antigen is unknown.

The sequence came from a woman aged 40 to 50 with Graves' hyperthyroidism. The chain recombines TRBV4-1 with TRBJ2-6, with D uncertain. The sequenced sample consisted of blood. As DNA, the CDR3 is TGCGCCAGCAGCCAAACCGACCCCTCTGGGGCCAACGTCCTGACTTTC. This sequence encodes CASSQTDPSGANVLTF.